The rows below give T cell receptor beta chains drawn from one sample of a study of CD8+ T cells in alopecia areata. Clones were sequenced by immunoSEQ multiplex PCR, and TCRdb holds only the in-frame ones, with some missing. The table shows some 95,000 clones, with 44% occurring only once. Here the sequenced sample was CD8+ T cells sorted from blood, taken at week 24, from a patient treated with tofacitinib. These receptors were obtained from a human donor with alopecia areata. Each CDR3 is given with its conserved first and last residue. Each record gives: V gene, clone size, J gene, D gene, CDR3 protein, CDR3 DNA. The D gene is left open where the match is weak. Only some rows state a clone size, as once, few, many or a class for expanded clones.

TRBV28	few	TRBJ2-7	NA	CASRLDRHEQYF	TGTGCCAGCAGATTAGACAGGCACGAGCAGTACTTC
TRBV7-9	NA	TRBJ2-3	NA	CASSLGGEAQYF	TGTGCCAGCAGCTTAGGAGGGGAAGCGCAGTATTTT
TRBV27	few	TRBJ2-1	NA	CASSGGGAYNEQFF	TGTGCCAGCAGTGGTGGCGGGGCCTACAATGAGCAGTTCTTC
TRBV29-1	NA	TRBJ2-7	TRBD2	CSGTSGRTYEQYF	TGCAGCGGGACTAGCGGGCGTACCTACGAGCAGTACTTC
TRBV30	NA	TRBJ2-3	TRBD2	CAWRGLAGVRTDTQYF	TGTGCCTGGAGGGGACTAGCGGGAGTGAGGACAGATACGCAGTATTTT
TRBV15	NA	TRBJ2-7	NA	CATSRGVQLTYEQYF	TGTGCCACCAGCAGGGGGGTGCAGCTAACCTACGAGCAGTACTTC
TRBV5-1	once	TRBJ2-7	TRBD2	CASTPSGPYEQYF	TGCGCCAGCACTCCTAGCGGCCCCTACGAGCAGTACTTC
TRBV19	few	TRBJ2-7	NA	CASSITRYRDEQYF	TGTGCCAGTAGTATCACCCGATACAGGGACGAGCAGTACTTC
TRBV7-2	NA	TRBJ1-1	NA	CASSPSWRRWAFF	TGTGCCAGCAGTCCCTCGTGGAGGCGGTGGGCTTTCTTT
TRBV29-1	few	TRBJ1-1	TRBD1	CSVARGPGTEAFF	TGCAGCGTCGCAAGGGGGCCGGGGACTGAAGCTTTCTTT
TRBV6-5	once	TRBJ1-1	NA	CASSSRTVNTEAFF	TGTGCCAGCAGTTCCAGGACGGTGAACACTGAAGCTTTCTTT
TRBV15	few	TRBJ1-5	TRBD1	CATSRVTGDSQPQHF	TGTGCCACCAGCAGGGTGACAGGGGATAGTCAGCCCCAGCATTTT
TRBV7-6	NA	TRBJ2-1	NA	CASSRGTDNEQFF	TGTGCCAGCAGCCGCGGGACAGACAATGAGCAGTTCTTC
TRBV27	NA	TRBJ2-7	NA	CASSLGIGYEQYF	TGTGCCAGCAGTTTAGGGATAGGATACGAGCAGTACTTC
TRBV5-6	NA	TRBJ1-5	NA	CASSLSGGNQPQHF	TGTGCCAGCAGCTTGAGTGGTGGCAATCAGCCCCAGCATTTT
TRBV4-1	few	TRBJ2-5	TRBD2	CASSQDPLAGEETQYF	TGCGCCAGCAGCCAAGACCCACTAGCGGGAGAAGAGACCCAGTACTTC
TRBV4-2	few	TRBJ2-7	TRBD2	CASSQGTSGLYEQYF	TGTGCCAGCAGCCAAGGGACTAGCGGACTCTACGAGCAGTACTTC
TRBV7-3	few	TRBJ2-2	NA	CASSPSLAGELFF	TGTGCCAGCAGCCCCTCCCTCGCCGGGGAGCTGTTTTTT
TRBV18	few	TRBJ1-1	TRBD1	CASSPQGRDTEAFF	TGTGCCAGCTCCCCACAGGGGAGGGACACTGAAGCTTTCTTT
TRBV4-1	NA	TRBJ1-1	NA	CASSQYTGNTEAFF	TGCGCCAGCAGCCAGTATACAGGTAACACTGAAGCTTTCTTT
TRBV19	NA	TRBJ2-5	NA	CASIRRGETQYF	TGTGCCAGTATACGGCGTGGGGAGACCCAGTACTTC
TRBV6-5	NA	TRBJ1-1	NA	CASSYSIAGNTEAFF	TGTGCCAGCAGTTACTCGATTGCAGGCAACACTGAAGCTTTCTTT
TRBV5-1	NA	TRBJ2-1	NA	CASSQEPSSYNEQFF	TGCGCCAGCAGCCAAGAACCCAGCTCCTACAATGAGCAGTTCTTC
TRBV14	once	TRBJ2-7	NA	CASSQEGRGIGAYEQYF	TGTGCCAGCAGCCAAGAGGGGAGGGGGATCGGAGCCTACGAGCAGTACTTC